These 10 T cell receptor beta chains originate from one sample sequenced in a study of cytotoxic CD8 clonotypes in ibrutinib-treated CLL. Repertoires were generated with immunoSEQ multiplex PCR, while TCRdb's copy carries only in-frame clones and drops some. This sample has more than 35,000 clones; 70% to 80% occur once, and the top ten carry 15% to 20%. Sequenced material: PBMCs, taken at disease progression, from a patient treated with ibrutinib. The receptors derive from a human donor with chronic lymphocytic leukemia.

This clone was observed a single time. In nucleotides, the CDR3 is TGTGCCAGTAGTGCCCGACAGGGTTCGCTCTTTTGGCCCCAGCATTTT. Translation gives CASSARQGSLFWPQHF. The chain employs TRBV19 and TRBJ1-5; 7 bases align to TRBD1. Per germline, CDR1 LNHDA and CDR2 SQIVND (reference sequence). The CDR3 is 16 amino acids. V trimming: 5 bases; J trimming: 9 bases; junction bases outside the gene matches: 16.

The J gene is TRBJ1-6, the V gene TRBV6-6, with a tentative D call TRBD1 (5 bases). The CDR3 is 15 residues long. CDR1 is MNHNY, CDR2 SVGAGI, per germline (reference sequence). The V end lost 0 bases, the J end lost 6 bases, and 9 bases lay between the germline ends. Here the CDR3 reads CASSYSWGSNSPLHF. CDR3 in DNA: TGTGCCAGCAGTTACTCGTGGGGGTCTAATTCACCCCTCCACTTT.

The V gene is TRBV19, the J gene TRBJ2-1, with D maybe TRBD1 (6 bases). Germline lookup yields CDR1 LNHDA and CDR2 SQIVND (reference sequence). Trimming left V 6 bases short and J 2 bases short, with 20 bases between. This CDR3 has 17 amino acids. The CDR3 reads CASSLGEGRGPYNEQFF. CDR3 nucleotides: TGTGCCAGTAGCCTCGGAGAGGGCAGGGGCCCCTACAATGAGCAGTTCTTC.

V gene TRBV6-1 combines with J gene TRBJ2-1; no clear D gene. V lost 4 bases and J 5 bases, leaving 18 bases between the germline ends. In germline, CDR1 is MNHNS, CDR2 SASEGT. CDR3 length equals 16 residues. The CDR3 reads CASSAPMAAQHNEQFF. DNA for the CDR3: TGTGCCAGCAGTGCCCCTATGGCGGCCCAACACAATGAGCAGTTCTTC.

CDR3 amino acids: CASSLGGTGNQPQHF. The CDR3 nucleotides read TGTGCCAGCAGCTTAGGCGGGACAGGCAATCAGCCCCAGCATTTT. This chain connects TRBV11-2 to TRBJ1-5; 7 positions match TRBD1. This CDR3 contains 15 residues. Looked up from germline, CDR1 is SGHAT and CDR2 is FQNNGV. With V trimmed by 1 base and J by 2 bases, 2 bases remained unmatched. Combining the CDR3 with reference TRBV11-2 and TRBJ1-5 gives the whole variable domain EAGVAQSPRYKIIEKRQSVAFWCNPISGHATLYWYQQILGQGPKLLIQFQNNGVVDDSQLPKDRFSAERLKGVDSTLKIQPAKLEDSAVYLCASSLGGTGNQPQHFGDGTRLSIL.

V usage is TRBV6-6 and J usage is TRBJ1-2; D may be TRBD1 (6 bases). This CDR3 has 14 residues. V gave up 4 bases and J gave up 13 bases, with 22 bases separating them. CDR1 is MNHNY, CDR2 SVGAGI, per germline (reference sequence). The CDR3, as DNA: TGTGCCAGCAGTTTAACCCGGGACACTCCAGGTGGCACCTTC. This translates into CASSLTRDTPGGTF.

The chain couples TRBV19 to TRBJ2-7; no firm D call. From germline, CDR1 is LNHDA and CDR2 SQIVND (reference sequence). This CDR3 is 14 amino acids long. The ends were cut back, 0 bases at V and 8 bases at J, with 14 bases in the middle. CDR3 DNA: TGTGCCAGTAGTATAGAGGGCGTTCGATGGAAGCAGTACTTC. Residues: CASSIEGVRWKQYF.

This chain links TRBV11-2 with TRBJ1-2, with D possibly being TRBD1 (6 bases). The CDR3 is made up of 17 amino acids. Trimming took 2 bases from V and 8 from J, leaving 24 bases between them. Germline assignment: CDR1 SGHAT and CDR2 FQNNGV. DNA of the CDR3: TGTGCCAGCAGCTTATCCGCTGCGGGGGGCCCCTTATTAGGCTACACCTTC. Amino acids: CASSLSAAGGPLLGYTF.

The table lists this clone with many counts. The chain couples TRBV6-1 to TRBJ2-7, with D unclear. CDR1 and CDR2 (germline): MNHNS, SASEGT. Trimming took 4 bases from V and 5 from J, leaving 3 bases between them. The CDR3 is 10 amino acids. The CDR3 sequence: CASSGHEQYF. CDR3 in DNA: TGTGCCAGCAGTGGCCACGAGCAGTACTTC.

This clone appeared a few times. The V gene is TRBV11-2, the J gene TRBJ1-6; TRBD1 matches 10 bases. Germline V gene sequence: CDR1 SGHAT, CDR2 FQNNGV. The ends lost 1 base at V and 8 bases at J; junction bases unmatched: 2. This CDR3 spans 15 amino acids. The CDR3 sequence: CASSLVGTGDSPLHF. In DNA, the CDR3 is TGTGCCAGCAGCTTAGTGGGGACAGGGGATTCACCCCTCCACTTT.